The 4 T cell receptor beta chains below were found in one sample sequenced in a study of T-cell reconstitution after alpha-beta-depleted transplantation in children. During its preparation, the TCRbeta library received unique molecular identifiers. TCRdb used MiXCR to reprocess the PCR reads, holding one entry per CDR3 protein. The repertoire holds hundreds of thousands of distinct CDR3 sequences, around 16% seen once, with 1.1% in the top ten. The input for sequencing was PBMCs from the stem cell graft donor, taken from the stem cell graft. The source of these receptors is a human donor who donated a stem cell graft to a child with acute myeloid leukemia.

This clonotype has more than one count but fewer than ten. The genes are TRBV20-1 and TRBJ2-4; D could derive from TRBD1 or TRBD2 (5 bases each). This CDR3 region has 13 residues. Trimming left V 2 bases short and J 9 bases short, with 14 bases between. Germline V CDR1 and CDR2: DFQATT, SNEGSKA (reference sequence). CDR3 loop: CSARTNAGSIQYF. In DNA, the CDR3 is TGCAGTGCTAGAACGAACGCAGGGAGCATTCAGTACTTC.

This clonotype was seen ten or more times. The rearrangement joins TRBV20-1 to TRBJ1-1; a possible D gene is TRBD1 (5 bases). The CDR3 covers 12 residues. Germline V gives CDR1 DFQATT, CDR2 SNEGSKA (reference sequence). Trimming removed 8 bases from V and 7 bases from J, with 17 bases in between. CDR3 coding DNA: TGCAGTCACTGGACACGGTCCCGTGAAGCTTTCTTT. The encoded protein is CSHWTRSREAFF.

The chain uses TRBV6-2 or TRBV6-3 and TRBJ1-2, with 8 bases that match TRBD1. The CDR3 is 13 residues long. The V gene's germline CDR1 is MNHEY and CDR2 SVGEGT. After removal of 5 bases from V and 8 bases from J, the junction contained 7 bases not matched to a gene. The CDR3: CASSTGQGSGYTF. The CDR3 nucleotides are TGTGCCAGCAGTACCGGACAGGGAAGCGGCTACACCTTC.

In this sample, this clonotype turned up once. The chain joins TRBV20-1 to TRBJ2-4, with D uncertain. Trimming stripped 6 bases from V and 6 bases from J, with 15 bases between. This CDR3 contains 13 residues. CDR1 is DFQATT, CDR2 SNEGSKA, per germline (reference sequence). In DNA, the CDR3 is TGCAGTGCCCCTGGTCGTTCCGGAAACATTCAGTACTTC. Protein sequence: CSAPGRSGNIQYF.